The 12 T cell receptor beta chains presented below share a single source sample, sequenced in a study of blood T cell repertoires in COVID-19. Libraries were prepared by immunoSEQ multiplex PCR; TCRdb keeps only in-frame clonotypes and omits some of them. The sample contains approximately 260,000 clones, around nine tenths of which appear only once. Sample: peripheral blood. Source of these receptors: an older woman with COVID-19, enrolled during active disease.

CDR3 sequence (DNA): TGTGCCAGCAGCCCACAGACAGGGCTCGATCAGCCCCAGCATTTT. Its translation: CASSPQTGLDQPQHF. V gene TRBV5-6 combines with J gene TRBJ1-5; 7 nucleotides agree with TRBD1. This CDR3 has 15 amino acids. Per the germline V gene, CDR1 is SGHDT and CDR2 is YYEEEE. V was clipped by 4 bases and J by 5 bases; unmatched bases: 9.

The chain carries TRBV18 and TRBJ1-3, with 9 bases that match TRBD1. V shed 3 bases, J shed 7 bases, and the junction held 7 bases outside the gene matches. The CDR3 sequence is 15 residues long. The V gene's germline CDR1 is KGHSH and CDR2 LQKENI. DNA of the CDR3: TGTGCCAGCTCACCCCAGGACAGGGGATCCAACACCATATATTTT. This gives the protein CASSPQDRGSNTIYF.

The CDR3 protein is CASTWRTMNGYTF. The CDR3 region has the DNA TGTGCCAGCACCTGGAGGACGATGAATGGCTACACCTTC. V gene TRBV28 combines with J gene TRBJ1-2, with D unclear. Trimming pared 7 bases from V and 6 bases from J, leaving 15 bases between. This CDR3 is built from 13 residues. Germline-derived CDR1 and CDR2 are MDHEN and SYDVKM.

The genes are TRBV2 and TRBJ2-5; TRBD1 agrees at 9 bases. Trimming took 5 bases from V and 7 from J; bases not matched to a gene: 8. CDR1 is SNHLY, CDR2 FYNNEI, per germline. This CDR3 contains 14 residues. CDR3 loop: CASSRDRADRTQYF. The CDR3 nucleotides are TGTGCCAGCAGTCGGGACAGGGCTGATCGGACCCAGTACTTC. Full variable domain (rest looked up from reference TRBV2 and TRBJ2-5): EPEVTQTPSHQVTQMGQEVILRCVPISNHLYFYWYRQILGQKVEFLVSFYNNEISEKSEIFDDQFSVERPDGSNFTLKIRSTKLEDSAMYFCASSRDRADRTQYFGPGTRLLVL.

This chain connects TRBV7-2 to TRBJ2-3; TRBD2 agrees at 7 bases. Trimming at V came to 4 bases and at J to 1 base, leaving 5 bases not matched to a gene. The CDR3 is 15 amino acids. CDR1 and CDR2 from the germline V gene are SGHTA and FQGNSA. CDR3 region: CASSSRAGRTDTQYF. CDR3 DNA: TGTGCCAGCAGCTCTAGAGCGGGACGCACAGATACGCAGTATTTT.

CDR3 bases: TGTGCCAGCAGCCCCGACAACTCCTACGAGCAGTACTTC. This gives the protein CASSPDNSYEQYF. The chain recombines TRBV7-3 with TRBJ2-7; D call uncertain. The germline gives CDR1 SGHTA, CDR2 FQGTGA. This CDR3 has 13 amino acids. The V end was cut by 5 bases, the J end by 0 bases, with 8 bases between.

The CDR3 protein is CASKSSGNTIYF. The CDR3 DNA is TGTGCCAGTAAGAGCTCTGGAAACACCATATATTTT. This chain connects TRBV19 to TRBJ1-3; no clear D. Germline V CDR1 and CDR2: LNHDA, SQIVND (reference sequence). Trimming stripped 7 bases from V and 0 bases from J, with 4 bases between. The CDR3 loop spans 12 amino acids.

The chain uses TRBV4-1 and TRBJ2-7; the D gene is possibly TRBD1 (6 bases). Germline V gives CDR1 MGHRA, CDR2 YSYEKL. This CDR3 has 14 residues. Trimming removed 4 bases at V and 2 bases at J, with 12 bases between. This CDR3 is CASSRSTGPYEQYF. CDR3 coding DNA: TGCGCCAGCAGCCGGTCGACAGGCCCCTACGAGCAGTACTTC.

This chain links TRBV4-1 with TRBJ1-2, with D possibly matching TRBD1 (5 bases). Germline V CDR1 and CDR2: MGHRA, YSYEKL. CDR3 size: 18 residues. Trimming cost V 0 bases and J 3 bases, with 20 bases left between them. CDR3 amino acids: CASSQDLRMGGAYYGYTF. The CDR3 region has the DNA TGCGCCAGCAGCCAAGATCTACGAATGGGAGGGGCGTACTATGGCTACACCTTC.

This chain uses TRBV5-8 with TRBJ1-3; TRBD1 agrees at 8 bases. Germline-derived CDR1 and CDR2 are SGHTS and YDEGEE. The CDR3 contains 15 residues. V was pared by 0 bases and J by 2 bases, with 1 base of the junction left unmatched. The CDR3 loop reads CASSLGTGTGNTIYF. DNA for the CDR3: TGTGCCAGCAGCTTGGGGACAGGGACTGGAAACACCATATATTTT.

V gene TRBV28 combines with J gene TRBJ1-6; 7 bases match TRBD1. CDR3 length equals 15 residues. V lost 3 bases, J lost 7 bases, and 6 bases stayed unmatched. CDR1 is MDHEN and CDR2 is SYDVKM in the germline V gene. CDR3 region: CASSFRDSDNSPLHF. The CDR3 nucleotides read TGTGCCAGCAGTTTCCGGGACAGTGACAATTCACCCCTCCACTTT. The full variable domain, completed using reference TRBV28 and TRBJ1-6, is DVKVTQSSRYLVKRTGEKVFLECVQDMDHENMFWYRQDPGLGLRLIYFSYDVKMKEKGDIPEGYSVSREKKERFSLILESASTNQTSMYLCASSFRDSDNSPLHFGNGTRLTVT.

V gene TRBV2 combines with J gene TRBJ1-3, with TRBD1 matching over 9 bases. V shed 6 bases, J shed 4 bases, and the junction held 4 bases outside the gene matches. CDR3 length: 14 amino acids. Germline CDR1 and CDR2: SNHLY and FYNNEI. The CDR3 spells CASRDRGVGNTIYF. The CDR3 DNA reads as TGTGCCAGCAGAGACAGGGGGGTAGGAAACACCATATATTTT.